This note documents a single T cell receptor (beta chain) sequence. This record comes from a study of shared T cell receptors in the human thymus. Germline trimming cut 8 bases from V and 8 bases from J; bases unmatched to any gene: 3. CDR3 length: 11 residues. Germline-derived CDR1 and CDR2 are MNHEY and SVGAGI. Some clones are missing from TCRdb's copy, which holds only in-frame ones; the method was immunoSEQ multiplex PCR. The sample lists some 720,000 clones; 70% to 90% were seen once. The sample was also reused in another study, on human thymus T cells. That work states: Related research examined unrelated individuals and reported that their thymic repertoires overlapped highly.

The TCR sequence derives from a boy less than two years old with a congenital heart defect. Sample: thymocytes. The rearrangement links TRBV6-5 to TRBJ2-4, with 7 bases identical to TRBD2. CDR3 nucleotides: TGTGCCAGCGTTGGGAGGGACATTCAGTACTTC. Protein: CASVGRDIQYF.